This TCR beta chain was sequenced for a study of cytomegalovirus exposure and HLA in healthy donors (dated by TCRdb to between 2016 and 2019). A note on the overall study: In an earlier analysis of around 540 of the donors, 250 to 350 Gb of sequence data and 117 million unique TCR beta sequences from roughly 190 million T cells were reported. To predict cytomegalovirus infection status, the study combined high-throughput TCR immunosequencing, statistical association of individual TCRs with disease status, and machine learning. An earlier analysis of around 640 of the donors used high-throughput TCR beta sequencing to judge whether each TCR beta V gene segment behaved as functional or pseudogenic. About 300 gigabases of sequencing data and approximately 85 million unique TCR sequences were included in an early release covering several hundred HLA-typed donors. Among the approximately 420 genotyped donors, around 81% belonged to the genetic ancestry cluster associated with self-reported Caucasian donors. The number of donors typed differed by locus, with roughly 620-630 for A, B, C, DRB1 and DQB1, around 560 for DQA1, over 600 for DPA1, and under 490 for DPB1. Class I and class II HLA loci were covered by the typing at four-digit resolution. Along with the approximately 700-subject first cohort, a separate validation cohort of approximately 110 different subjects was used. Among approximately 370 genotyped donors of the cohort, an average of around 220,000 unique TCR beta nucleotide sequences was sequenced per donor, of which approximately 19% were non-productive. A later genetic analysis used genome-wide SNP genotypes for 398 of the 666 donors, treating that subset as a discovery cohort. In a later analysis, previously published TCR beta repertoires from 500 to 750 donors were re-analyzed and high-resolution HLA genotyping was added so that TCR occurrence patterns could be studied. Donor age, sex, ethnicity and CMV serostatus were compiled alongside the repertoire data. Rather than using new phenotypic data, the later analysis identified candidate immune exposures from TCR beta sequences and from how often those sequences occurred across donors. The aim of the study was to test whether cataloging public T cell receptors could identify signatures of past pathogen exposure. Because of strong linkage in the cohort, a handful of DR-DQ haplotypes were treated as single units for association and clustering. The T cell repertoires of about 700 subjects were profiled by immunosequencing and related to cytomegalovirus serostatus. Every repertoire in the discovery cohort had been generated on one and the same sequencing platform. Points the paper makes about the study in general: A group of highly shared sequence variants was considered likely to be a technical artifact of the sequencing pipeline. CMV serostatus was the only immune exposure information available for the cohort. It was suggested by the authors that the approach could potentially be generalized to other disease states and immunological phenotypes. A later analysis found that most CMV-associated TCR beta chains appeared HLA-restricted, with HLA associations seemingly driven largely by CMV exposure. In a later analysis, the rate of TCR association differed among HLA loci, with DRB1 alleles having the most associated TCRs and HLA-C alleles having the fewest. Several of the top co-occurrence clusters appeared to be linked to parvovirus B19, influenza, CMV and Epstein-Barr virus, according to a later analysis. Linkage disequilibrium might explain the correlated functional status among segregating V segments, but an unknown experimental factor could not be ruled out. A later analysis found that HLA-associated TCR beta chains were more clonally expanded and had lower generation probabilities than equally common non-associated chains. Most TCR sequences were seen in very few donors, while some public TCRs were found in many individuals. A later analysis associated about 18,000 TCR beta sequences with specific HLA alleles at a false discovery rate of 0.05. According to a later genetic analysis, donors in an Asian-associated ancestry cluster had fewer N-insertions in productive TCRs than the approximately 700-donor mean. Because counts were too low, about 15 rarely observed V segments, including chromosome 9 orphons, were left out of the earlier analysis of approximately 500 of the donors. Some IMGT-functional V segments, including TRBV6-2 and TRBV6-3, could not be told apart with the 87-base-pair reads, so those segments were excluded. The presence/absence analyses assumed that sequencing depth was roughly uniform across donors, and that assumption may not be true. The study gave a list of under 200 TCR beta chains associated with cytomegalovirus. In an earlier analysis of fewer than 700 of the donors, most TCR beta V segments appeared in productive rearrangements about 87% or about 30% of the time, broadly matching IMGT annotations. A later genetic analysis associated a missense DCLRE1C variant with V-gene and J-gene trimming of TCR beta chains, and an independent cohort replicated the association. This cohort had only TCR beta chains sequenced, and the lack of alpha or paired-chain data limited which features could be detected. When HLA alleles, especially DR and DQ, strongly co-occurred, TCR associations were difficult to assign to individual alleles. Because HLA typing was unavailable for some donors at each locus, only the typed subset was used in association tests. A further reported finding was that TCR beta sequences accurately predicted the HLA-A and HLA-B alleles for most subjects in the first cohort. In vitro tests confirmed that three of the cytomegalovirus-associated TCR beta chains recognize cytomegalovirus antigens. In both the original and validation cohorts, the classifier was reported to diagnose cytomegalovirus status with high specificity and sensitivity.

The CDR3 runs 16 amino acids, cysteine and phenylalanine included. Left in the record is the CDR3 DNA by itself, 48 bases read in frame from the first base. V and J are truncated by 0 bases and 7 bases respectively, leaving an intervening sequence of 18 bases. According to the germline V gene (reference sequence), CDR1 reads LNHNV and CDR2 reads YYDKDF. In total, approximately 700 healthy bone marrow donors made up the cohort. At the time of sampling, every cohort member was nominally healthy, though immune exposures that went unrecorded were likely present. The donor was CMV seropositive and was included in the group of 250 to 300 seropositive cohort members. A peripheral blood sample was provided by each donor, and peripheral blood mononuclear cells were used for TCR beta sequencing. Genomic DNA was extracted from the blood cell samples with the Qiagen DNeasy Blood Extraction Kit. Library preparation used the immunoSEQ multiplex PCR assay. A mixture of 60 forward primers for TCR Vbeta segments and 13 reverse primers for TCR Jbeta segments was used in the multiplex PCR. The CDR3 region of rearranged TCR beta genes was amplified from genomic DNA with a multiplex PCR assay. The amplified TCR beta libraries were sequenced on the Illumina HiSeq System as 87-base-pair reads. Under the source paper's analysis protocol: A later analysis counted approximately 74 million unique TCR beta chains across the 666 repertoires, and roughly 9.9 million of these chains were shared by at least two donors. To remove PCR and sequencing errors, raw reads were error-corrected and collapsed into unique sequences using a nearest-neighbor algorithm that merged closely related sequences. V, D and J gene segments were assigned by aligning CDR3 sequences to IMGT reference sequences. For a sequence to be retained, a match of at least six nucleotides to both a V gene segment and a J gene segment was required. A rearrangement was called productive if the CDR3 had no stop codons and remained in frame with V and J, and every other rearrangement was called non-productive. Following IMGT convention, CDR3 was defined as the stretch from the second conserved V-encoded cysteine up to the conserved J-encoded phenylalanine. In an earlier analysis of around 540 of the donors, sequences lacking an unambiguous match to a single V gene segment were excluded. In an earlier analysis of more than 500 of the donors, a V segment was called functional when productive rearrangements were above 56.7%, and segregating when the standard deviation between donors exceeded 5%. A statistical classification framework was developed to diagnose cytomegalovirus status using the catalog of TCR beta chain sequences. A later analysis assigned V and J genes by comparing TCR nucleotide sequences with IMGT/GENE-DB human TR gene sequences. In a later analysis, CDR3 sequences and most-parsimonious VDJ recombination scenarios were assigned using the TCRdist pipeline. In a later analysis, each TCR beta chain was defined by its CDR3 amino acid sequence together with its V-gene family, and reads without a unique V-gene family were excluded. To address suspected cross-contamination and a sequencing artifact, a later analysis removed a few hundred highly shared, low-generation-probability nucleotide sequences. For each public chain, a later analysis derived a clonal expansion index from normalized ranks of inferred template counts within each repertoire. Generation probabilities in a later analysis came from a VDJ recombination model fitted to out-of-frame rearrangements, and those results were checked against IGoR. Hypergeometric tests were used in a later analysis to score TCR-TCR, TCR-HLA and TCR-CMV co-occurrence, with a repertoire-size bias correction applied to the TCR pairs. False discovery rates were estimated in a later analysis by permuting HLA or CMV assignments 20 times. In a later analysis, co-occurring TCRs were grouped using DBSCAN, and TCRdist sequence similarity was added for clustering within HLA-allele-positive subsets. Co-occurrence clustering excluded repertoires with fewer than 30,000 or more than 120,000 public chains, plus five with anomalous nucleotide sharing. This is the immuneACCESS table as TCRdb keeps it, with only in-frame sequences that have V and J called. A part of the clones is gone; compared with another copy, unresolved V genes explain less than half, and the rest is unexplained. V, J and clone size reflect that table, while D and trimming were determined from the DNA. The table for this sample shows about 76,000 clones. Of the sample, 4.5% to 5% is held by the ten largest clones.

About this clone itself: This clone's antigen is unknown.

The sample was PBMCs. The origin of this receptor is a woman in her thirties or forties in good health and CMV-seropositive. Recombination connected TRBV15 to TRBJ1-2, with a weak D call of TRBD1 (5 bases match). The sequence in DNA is TGTGCCACCAGCAGAGATTTGGCAGGGCGCGTGTTTGGCTACACCTTC. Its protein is CATSRDLAGRVFGYTF. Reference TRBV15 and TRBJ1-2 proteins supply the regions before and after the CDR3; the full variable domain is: DAMVIQNPRYQVTQFGKPVTLSCSQTLNHNVMYWYQQKSSQAPKLLFHYYDKDFNNEADTPDNFQSRRPNTSFCFLDIRSPGLGDTAMYLCATSRDLAGRVFGYTFGSGTRLTVV.